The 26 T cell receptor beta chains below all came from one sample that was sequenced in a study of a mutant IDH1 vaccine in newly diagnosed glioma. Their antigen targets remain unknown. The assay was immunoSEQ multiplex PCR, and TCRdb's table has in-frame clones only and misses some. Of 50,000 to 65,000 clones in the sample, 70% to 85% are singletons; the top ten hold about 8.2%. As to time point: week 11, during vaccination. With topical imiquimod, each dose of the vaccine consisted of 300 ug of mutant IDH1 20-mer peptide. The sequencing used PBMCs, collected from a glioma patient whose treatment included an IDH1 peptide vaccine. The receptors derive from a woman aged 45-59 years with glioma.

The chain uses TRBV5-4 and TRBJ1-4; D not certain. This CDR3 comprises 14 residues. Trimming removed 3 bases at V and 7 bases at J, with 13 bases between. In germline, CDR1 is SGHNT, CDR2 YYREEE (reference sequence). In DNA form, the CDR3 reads TGTGCCAGCAGCTCACCTGACAAAGGTGAAAAACTGTTTTTT. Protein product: CASSSPDKGEKLFF.

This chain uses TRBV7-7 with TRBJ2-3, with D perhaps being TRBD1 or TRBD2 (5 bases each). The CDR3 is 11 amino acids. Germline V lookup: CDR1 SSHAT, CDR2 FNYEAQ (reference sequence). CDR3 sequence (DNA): TGTGCTTCCAGTGGGGGAGATACGCAGTATTTT. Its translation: CASSGGDTQYF.

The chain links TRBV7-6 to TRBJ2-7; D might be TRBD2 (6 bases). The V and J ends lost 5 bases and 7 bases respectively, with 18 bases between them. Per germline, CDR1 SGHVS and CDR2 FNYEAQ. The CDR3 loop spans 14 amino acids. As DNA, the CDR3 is TGTGCCAGCAGCACCGGGGCGGGGATGGGAGAGCAGTACTTC. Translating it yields CASSTGAGMGEQYF.

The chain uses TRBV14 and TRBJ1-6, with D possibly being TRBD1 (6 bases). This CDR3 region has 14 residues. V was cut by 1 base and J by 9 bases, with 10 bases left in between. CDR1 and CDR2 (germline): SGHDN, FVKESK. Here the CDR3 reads CASSQGQAFSPLHF. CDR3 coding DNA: TGTGCCAGCAGCCAAGGACAGGCCTTTTCACCCCTCCACTTT. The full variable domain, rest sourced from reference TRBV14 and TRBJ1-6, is EAGVTQFPSHSVIEKGQTVTLRCDPISGHDNLYWYRRVMGKEIKFLLHFVKESKQDESGMPNNRFLAERTGGTYSTLKVQPAELEDSGVYFCASSQGQAFSPLHFGNGTRLTVT.

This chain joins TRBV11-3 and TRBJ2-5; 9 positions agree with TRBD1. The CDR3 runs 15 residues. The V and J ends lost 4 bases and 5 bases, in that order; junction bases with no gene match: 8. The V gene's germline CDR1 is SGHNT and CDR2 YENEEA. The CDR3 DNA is TGTGCCAGCAGCTCTCCCGGACAGGGGCGGGAGACCCAGTACTTC. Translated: CASSSPGQGRETQYF.

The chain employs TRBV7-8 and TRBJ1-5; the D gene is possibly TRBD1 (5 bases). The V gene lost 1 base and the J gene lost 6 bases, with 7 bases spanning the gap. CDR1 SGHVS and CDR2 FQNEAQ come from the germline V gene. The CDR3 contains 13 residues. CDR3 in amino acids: CASSLDRPQPQHF. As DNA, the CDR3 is TGTGCCAGCAGCTTAGACAGGCCTCAGCCCCAGCATTTT.

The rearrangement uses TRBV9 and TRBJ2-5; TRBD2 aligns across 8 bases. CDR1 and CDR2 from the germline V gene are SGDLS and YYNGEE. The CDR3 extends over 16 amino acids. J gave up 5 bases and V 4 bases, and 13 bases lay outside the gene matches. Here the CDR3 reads CASSPTGAPGGETQYF. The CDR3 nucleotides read TGTGCCAGCAGCCCCACCGGGGCCCCGGGGGGGGAGACCCAGTACTTC.

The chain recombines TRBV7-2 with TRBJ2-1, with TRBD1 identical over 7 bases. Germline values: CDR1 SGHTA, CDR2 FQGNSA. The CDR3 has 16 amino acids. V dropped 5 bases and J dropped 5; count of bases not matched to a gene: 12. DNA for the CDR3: TGTGCCAGCAGCCCGACAGGGACCCAGGTCAACAATGAGCAGTTCTTC. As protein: CASSPTGTQVNNEQFF.

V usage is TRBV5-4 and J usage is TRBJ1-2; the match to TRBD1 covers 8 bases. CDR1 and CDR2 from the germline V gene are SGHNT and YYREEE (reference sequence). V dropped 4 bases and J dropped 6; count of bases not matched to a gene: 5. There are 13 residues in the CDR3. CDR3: CASSLGGQDGYTF. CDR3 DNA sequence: TGTGCCAGCAGCCTTGGGGGACAGGATGGCTACACCTTC. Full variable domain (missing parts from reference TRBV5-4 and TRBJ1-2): ETGVTQSPTHLIKTRGQQVTLRCSSQSGHNTVSWYQQALGQGPQFIFQYYREEENGRGNFPPRFSGLQFPNYSSELNVNALELDDSALYLCASSLGGQDGYTFGSGTRLTVV.

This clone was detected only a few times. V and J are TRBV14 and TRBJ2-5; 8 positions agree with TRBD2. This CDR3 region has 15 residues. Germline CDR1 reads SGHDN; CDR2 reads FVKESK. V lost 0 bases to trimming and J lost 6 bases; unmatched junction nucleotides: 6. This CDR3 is CASSQDLSGVKTQYF. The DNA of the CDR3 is TGTGCCAGCAGCCAAGATCTTAGCGGGGTAAAGACCCAGTACTTC.

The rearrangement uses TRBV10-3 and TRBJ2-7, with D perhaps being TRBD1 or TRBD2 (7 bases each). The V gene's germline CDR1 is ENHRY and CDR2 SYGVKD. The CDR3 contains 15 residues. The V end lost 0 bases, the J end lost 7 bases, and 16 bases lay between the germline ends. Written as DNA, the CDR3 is TGTGCCATCAGTGAGTCCTTCCCAGGGGGGGGAGAGCAGTACTTC. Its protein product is CAISESFPGGGEQYF.

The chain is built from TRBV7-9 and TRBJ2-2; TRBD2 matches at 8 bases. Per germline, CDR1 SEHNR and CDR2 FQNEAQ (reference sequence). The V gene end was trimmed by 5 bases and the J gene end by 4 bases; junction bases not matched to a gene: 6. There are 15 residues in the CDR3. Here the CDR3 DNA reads TGTGCCAGCAGCCTGCGGGGGGAAATCACCGGGGAGCTGTTTTTT. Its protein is CASSLRGEITGELFF.

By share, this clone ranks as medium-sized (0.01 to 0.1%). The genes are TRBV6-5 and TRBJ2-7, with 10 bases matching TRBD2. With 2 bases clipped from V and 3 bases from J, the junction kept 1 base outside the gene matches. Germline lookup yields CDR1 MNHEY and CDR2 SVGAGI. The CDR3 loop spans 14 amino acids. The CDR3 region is CASSYSGGGYEQYF. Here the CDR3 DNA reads TGTGCCAGCAGTTACAGCGGGGGGGGCTACGAGCAGTACTTC.

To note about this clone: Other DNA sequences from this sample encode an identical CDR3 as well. CDR3 nucleotides: TGTGCCTGGAGTTCCAATTCACCCCTCCACTTT. It encodes CAWSSNSPLHF. The chain employs TRBV30 and TRBJ1-6; D is uncertain. V lost 2 bases, J lost 7 bases, and 3 bases lay in between. This CDR3 region has 11 residues. Germline V CDR1 and CDR2: GTSNPN, SVGIG (reference sequence).

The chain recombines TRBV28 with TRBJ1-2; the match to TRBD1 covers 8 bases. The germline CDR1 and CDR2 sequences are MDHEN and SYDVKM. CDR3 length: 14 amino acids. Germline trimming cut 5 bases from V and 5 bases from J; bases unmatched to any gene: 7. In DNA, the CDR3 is TGTGCCAGCAGTCCGATTGACAGGGGATATGGCTACACCTTC. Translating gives CASSPIDRGYGYTF.

This CDR3 reads CASSFDSEAFF. In DNA, the CDR3 is TGTGCCAGCAGCTTTGATTCTGAAGCTTTCTTT. The V call is TRBV7-6, the J call TRBJ1-1; D remains ambiguous. Between the trimmed V and J ends, which lost 3 bases and 6 bases, there was a span of 5 bases. The germline V gene encodes CDR1 SGHVS and CDR2 FNYEAQ. This CDR3 is built from 11 residues.

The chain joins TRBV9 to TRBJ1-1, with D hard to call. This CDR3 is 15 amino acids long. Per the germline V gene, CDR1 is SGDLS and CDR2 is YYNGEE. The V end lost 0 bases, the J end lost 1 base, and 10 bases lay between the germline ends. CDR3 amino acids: CASSVGTSGNTEAFF. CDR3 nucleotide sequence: TGTGCCAGCAGCGTAGGGACCAGCGGGAACACTGAAGCTTTCTTT.

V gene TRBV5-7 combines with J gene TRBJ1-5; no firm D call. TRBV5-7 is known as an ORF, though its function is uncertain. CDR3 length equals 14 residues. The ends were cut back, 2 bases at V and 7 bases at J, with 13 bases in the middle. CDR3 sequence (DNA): TGTGCCAGCAGCTTTTTTGATCCATCGCAGCCCCAGCATTTT. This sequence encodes CASSFFDPSQPQHF.

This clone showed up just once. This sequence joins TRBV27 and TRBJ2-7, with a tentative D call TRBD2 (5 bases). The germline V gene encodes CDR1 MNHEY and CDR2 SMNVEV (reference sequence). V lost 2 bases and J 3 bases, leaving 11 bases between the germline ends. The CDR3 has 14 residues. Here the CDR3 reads CASSLGLTLYEQYF. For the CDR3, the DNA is TGTGCCAGCAGTTTAGGACTTACCCTCTACGAGCAGTACTTC.

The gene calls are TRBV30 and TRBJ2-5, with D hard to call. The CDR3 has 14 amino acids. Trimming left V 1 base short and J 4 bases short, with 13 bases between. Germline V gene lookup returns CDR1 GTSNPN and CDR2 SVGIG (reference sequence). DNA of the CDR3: TGTGCCTGGAGTGGTAGTGCGTTAGGAGAGACCCAGTACTTC. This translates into CAWSGSALGETQYF.

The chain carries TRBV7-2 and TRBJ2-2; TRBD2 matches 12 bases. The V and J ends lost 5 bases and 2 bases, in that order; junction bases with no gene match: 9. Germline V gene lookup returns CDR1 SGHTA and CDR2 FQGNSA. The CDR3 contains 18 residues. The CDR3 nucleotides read TGTGCCAGCAGCCCACCGACTAGCGGGGGATTAAACACCGGGGAGCTGTTTTTT. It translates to CASSPPTSGGLNTGELFF. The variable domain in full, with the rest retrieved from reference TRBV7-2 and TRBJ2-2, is GAGVSQSPSNKVTEKGKDVELRCDPISGHTALYWYRQSLGQGLEFLIYFQGNSAPDKSGLPSDRFSAERTGGSVSTLTIQRTQQEDSAVYLCASSPPTSGGLNTGELFFGEGSRLTVL.

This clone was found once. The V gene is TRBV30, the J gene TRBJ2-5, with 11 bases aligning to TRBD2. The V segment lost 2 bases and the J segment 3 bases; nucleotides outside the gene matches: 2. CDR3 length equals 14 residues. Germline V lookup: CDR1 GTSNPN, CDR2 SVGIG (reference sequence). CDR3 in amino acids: CAWSPGLAEETQYF. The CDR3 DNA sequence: TGTGCCTGGAGTCCGGGACTAGCGGAAGAGACCCAGTACTTC.

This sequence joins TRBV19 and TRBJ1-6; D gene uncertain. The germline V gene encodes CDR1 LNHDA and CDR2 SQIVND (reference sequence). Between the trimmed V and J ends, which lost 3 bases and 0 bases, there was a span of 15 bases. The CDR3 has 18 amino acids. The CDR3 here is CASSISGGMGSYNSPLHF. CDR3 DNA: TGTGCCAGTAGTATCTCAGGAGGGATGGGCTCCTATAATTCACCCCTCCACTTT.

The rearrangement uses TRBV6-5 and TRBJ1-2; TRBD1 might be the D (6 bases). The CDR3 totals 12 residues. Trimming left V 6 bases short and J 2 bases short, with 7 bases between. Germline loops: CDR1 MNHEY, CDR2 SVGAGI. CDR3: CASRQGNYGYTF. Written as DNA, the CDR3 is TGTGCCAGCAGGCAGGGGAACTATGGCTACACCTTC.

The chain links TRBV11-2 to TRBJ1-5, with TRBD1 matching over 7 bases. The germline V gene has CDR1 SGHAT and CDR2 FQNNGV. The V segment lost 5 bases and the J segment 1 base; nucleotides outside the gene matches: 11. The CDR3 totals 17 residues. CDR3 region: CASSVGSTGKSNQPQHF. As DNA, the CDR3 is TGTGCCAGCAGCGTCGGATCGACAGGGAAAAGCAATCAGCCCCAGCATTTT. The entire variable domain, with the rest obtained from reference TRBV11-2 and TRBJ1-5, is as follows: EAGVAQSPRYKIIEKRQSVAFWCNPISGHATLYWYQQILGQGPKLLIQFQNNGVVDDSQLPKDRFSAERLKGVDSTLKIQPAKLEDSAVYLCASSVGSTGKSNQPQHFGDGTRLSIL.

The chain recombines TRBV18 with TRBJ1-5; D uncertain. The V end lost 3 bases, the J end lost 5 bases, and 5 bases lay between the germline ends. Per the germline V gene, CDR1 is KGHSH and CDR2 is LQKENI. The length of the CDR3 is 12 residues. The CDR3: CASSPSDQPQHF. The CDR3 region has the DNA TGTGCCAGCTCACCCTCCGATCAGCCCCAGCATTTT.